The clone carrying this T cell receptor beta chain was seen a few times. The V end lost 6 bases, the J end lost 1 base, and 14 bases lay between the germline ends. Germline assignment: CDR1 DFQATT and CDR2 SNEGSKA (reference sequence). The CDR3 consists of 14 residues. A single record per CDR3 protein comes from TCRdb applying MiXCR to the 5' RACE reads. Here the sample spans fewer than 150,000 distinct CDR3 sequences, approximately 22% being singletons. The entry originates in a study of T-cell memory formation after mild COVID-19. This sequence originates from a man younger than 35 who had mild COVID-19 (a few samples of this study predate the infection). Cell type and time point are not known. This rearrangement joins TRBV20-1 to TRBJ2-3; D is possibly TRBD2 (6 bases). Sample: PBMCs or a T cell subset sorted from them (not recorded which). CDR3 loop: CSAPGRGGTDTQYF. CDR3 coding DNA: TGCAGTGCCCCTGGTCGCGGGGGCACAGATACGCAGTATTTT.